This T cell receptor beta chain was captured in a study of blood T cells in healthy people across ages. Findings of the study overall: More naive CD4+ cells and higher diversity were found in long-lived than in aged donors. Possibly, changes in expanded clonotypes were confounded because donor CMV status was unknown.

This CDR3 is built from 14 residues. J lost 3 bases, V lost 2 bases, and 5 bases had no gene match. The germline V gene has CDR1 SGHRS and CDR2 YFSETQ. The use of a sample-barcoded 5' primer and a J-beta primer mix characterized a second PCR of roughly 6 to 11 cycles. One entry per CDR3 protein, called by TCRdb with MiXCR from the 5' RACE reads. The sample consists of 1.4 million or so distinct CDR3 sequences, approximately 43% of them appearing once. With regard to this clonotype: Its antigen is undetermined.

Donor samples were obtained from healthy Caucasian individuals from Russia, aged about 6 to 100. The specimen sequenced was blood. The chain uses TRBV5-1 and TRBJ2-7; 7 bases match TRBD1. The TCR comes from a woman in her late teens or twenties in good health. The CDR3 sequence: CASSFGQAYYEQYF. The DNA for the CDR3 is TGCGCCAGCAGCTTCGGACAGGCTTACTACGAGCAGTACTTC.